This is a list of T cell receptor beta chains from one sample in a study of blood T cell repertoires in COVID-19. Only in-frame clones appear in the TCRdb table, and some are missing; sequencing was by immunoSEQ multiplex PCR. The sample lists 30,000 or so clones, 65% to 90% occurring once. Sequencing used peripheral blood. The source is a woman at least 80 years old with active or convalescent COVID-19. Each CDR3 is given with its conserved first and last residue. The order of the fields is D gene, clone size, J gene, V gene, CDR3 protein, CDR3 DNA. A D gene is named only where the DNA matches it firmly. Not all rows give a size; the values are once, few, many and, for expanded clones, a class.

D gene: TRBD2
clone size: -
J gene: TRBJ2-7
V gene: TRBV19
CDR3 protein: CASSSNARGLADPTYEQYF
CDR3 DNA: TGTGCCAGTAGTTCCAACGCGCGGGGACTAGCGGATCCTACCTACGAGCAGTACTTC

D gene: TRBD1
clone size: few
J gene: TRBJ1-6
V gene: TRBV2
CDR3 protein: CASIPGQGFSPLHF
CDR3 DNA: TGTGCCAGCATTCCGGGACAGGGATTTTCACCCCTCCACTTT

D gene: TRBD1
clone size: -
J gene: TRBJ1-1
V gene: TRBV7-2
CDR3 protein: CASSPTGGKSTEAFF
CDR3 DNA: TGTGCCAGCAGCCCGACAGGGGGCAAGAGCACTGAAGCTTTCTTT

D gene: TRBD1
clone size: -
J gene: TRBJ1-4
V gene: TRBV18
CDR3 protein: CASSPNSGGTTTNEKLFF
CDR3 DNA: TGTGCCAGCTCACCTAATTCAGGGGGTACAACAACTAATGAAAAACTGTTTTTT

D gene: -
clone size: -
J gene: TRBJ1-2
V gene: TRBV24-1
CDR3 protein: CATSSLNDKCYTF
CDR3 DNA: TGTGCCACCAGTTCTCTCAACGACAAGTGCTACACCTTC

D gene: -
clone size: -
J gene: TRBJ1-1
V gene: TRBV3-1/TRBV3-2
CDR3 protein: CASSLGRGVGTEAFF
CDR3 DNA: TGTGCCAGCAGCCTAGGCAGGGGTGTCGGCACTGAAGCTTTCTTT

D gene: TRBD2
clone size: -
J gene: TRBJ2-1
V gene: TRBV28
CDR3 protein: CASSSGTRSYNEQFF
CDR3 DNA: TGTGCCAGCAGTTCCGGGACTAGGTCCTACAATGAGCAGTTCTTC

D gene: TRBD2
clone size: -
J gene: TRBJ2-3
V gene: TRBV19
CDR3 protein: CASSIGGGSGTDTQYF
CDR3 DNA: TGTGCCAGTAGTATAGGCGGCGGGAGTGGGACAGATACGCAGTATTTT

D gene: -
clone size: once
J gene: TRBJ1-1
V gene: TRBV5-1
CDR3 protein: CASSFRQAATEAFF
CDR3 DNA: TGCGCCAGCAGCTTCCGACAGGCGGCCACTGAAGCTTTCTTT

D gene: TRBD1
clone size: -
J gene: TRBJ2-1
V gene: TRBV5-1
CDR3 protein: CASSFGGQGPYNEQFF
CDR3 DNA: TGCGCCAGCAGCTTCGGGGGACAGGGGCCCTACAATGAGCAGTTCTTC

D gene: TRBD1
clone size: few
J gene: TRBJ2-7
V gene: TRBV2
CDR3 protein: CASSPQGANYEQYF
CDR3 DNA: TGTGCCAGCAGTCCACAGGGGGCCAACTACGAGCAGTACTTC

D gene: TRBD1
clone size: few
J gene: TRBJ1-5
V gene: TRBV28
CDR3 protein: CASSVIQGAAVGNQPQHF
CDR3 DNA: TGTGCCAGCAGTGTTATACAGGGGGCTGCCGTCGGCAATCAGCCCCAGCATTTT

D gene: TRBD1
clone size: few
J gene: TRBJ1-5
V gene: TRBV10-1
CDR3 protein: CAGPRDRFYSNQPQHF
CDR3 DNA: TGCGCCGGTCCTAGGGACAGATTCTATAGCAATCAGCCCCAGCATTTT

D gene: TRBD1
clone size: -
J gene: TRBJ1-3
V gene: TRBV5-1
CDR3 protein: CASSYGTGTAGNTIYF
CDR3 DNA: TGCGCCAGCAGCTACGGGACAGGGACTGCTGGAAACACCATATATTTT

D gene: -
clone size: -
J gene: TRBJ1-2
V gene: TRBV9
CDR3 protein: CASSRSGGAMRGYTF
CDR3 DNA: TGTGCCAGCAGCCGGAGCGGGGGCGCGATGCGTGGCTACACCTTC

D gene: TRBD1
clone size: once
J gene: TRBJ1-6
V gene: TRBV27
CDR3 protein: CASSLFRGRGTAYSPLHF
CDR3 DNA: TGTGCCAGCAGTTTATTCCGGGGTAGGGGGACAGCCTATTCACCCCTCCACTTT

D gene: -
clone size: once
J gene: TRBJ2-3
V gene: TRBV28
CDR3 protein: CASSAGTDTQYF
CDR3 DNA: TGTGCCAGCAGCGCAGGGACAGATACGCAGTATTTT

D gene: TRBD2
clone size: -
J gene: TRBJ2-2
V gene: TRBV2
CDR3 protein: CASSRLAAGELFF
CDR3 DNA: TGTGCCAGCAGTCGACTAGCCGCCGGGGAGCTGTTTTTT

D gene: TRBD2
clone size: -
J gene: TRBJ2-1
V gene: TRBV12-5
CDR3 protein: CASSPQRGTYNEQFF
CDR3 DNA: TGTGCTAGCAGCCCGCAGCGGGGGACTTACAATGAGCAGTTCTTC

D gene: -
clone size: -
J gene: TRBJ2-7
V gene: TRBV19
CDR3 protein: CASSIFWDTSYEQYF
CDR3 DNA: TGTGCCAGTAGTATTTTTTGGGACACTTCCTACGAGCAGTACTTC

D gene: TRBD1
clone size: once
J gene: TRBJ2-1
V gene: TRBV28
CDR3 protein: CASSQQPGQGVRNEQFF
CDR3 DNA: TGTGCCAGCAGTCAGCAACCGGGACAGGGAGTAAGGAATGAGCAGTTCTTC

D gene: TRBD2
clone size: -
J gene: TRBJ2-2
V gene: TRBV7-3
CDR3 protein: CASSLGLAVILRGTGELFF
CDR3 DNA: TGTGCCAGCAGCTTAGGGCTAGCGGTAATACTTCGGGGAACCGGGGAGCTGTTTTTT

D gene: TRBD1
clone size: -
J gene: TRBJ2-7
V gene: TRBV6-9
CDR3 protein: CASSQDRVPHEQYF
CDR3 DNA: TGTGCCAGCAGCCAAGACAGGGTTCCCCACGAGCAGTACTTC

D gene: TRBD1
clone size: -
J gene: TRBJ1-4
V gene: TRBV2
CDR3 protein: CASSFNPDRAVTNEKLFF
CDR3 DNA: TGTGCCAGCAGTTTTAACCCAGACAGGGCGGTAACTAATGAAAAACTGTTTTTT

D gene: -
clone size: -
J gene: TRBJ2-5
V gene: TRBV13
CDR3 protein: CASQLSGARYETQYF
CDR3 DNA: TGTGCCAGCCAGCTATCAGGGGCGCGTTATGAGACCCAGTACTTC

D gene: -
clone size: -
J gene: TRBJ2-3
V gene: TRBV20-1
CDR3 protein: CSASRVDTQYF
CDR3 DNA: TGCAGTGCTAGTAGAGTGGATACGCAGTATTTT

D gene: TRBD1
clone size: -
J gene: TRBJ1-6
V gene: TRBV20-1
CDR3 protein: CSASYPGTGGYSPLHF
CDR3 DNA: TGCAGTGCTAGTTATCCCGGGACAGGGGGCTATTCACCCCTCCACTTT

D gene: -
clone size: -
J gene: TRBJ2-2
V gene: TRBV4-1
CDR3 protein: CASSPTSSATGELFF
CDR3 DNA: TGCGCCAGCAGCCCTACTAGCTCAGCCACCGGGGAGCTGTTTTTT

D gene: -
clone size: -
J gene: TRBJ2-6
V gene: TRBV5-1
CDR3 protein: CASSRQVSGANVLTF
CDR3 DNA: TGCGCCAGCAGCCGACAGGTCTCTGGGGCCAACGTCCTGACTTTC

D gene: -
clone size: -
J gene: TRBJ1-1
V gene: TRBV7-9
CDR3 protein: CASSPPDRNTEAFF
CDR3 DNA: TGTGCCAGCAGCCCCCCGGACAGGAACACTGAAGCTTTCTTT

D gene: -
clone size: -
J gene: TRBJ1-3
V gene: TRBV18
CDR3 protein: CASSRTDSGNTIYF
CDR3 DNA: TGTGCCAGCTCACGGACAGACTCTGGAAACACCATATATTTT

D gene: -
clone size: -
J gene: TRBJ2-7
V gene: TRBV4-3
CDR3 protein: CASSQGSRGVEQYF
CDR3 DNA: TGCGCCAGCAGCCAAGGGTCCAGGGGGGTCGAGCAGTACTTC

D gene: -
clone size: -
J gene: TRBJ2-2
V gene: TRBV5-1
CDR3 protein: CATRVGLNTGELFF
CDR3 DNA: TGCGCCACCAGGGTAGGACTGAACACCGGGGAGCTGTTTTTT

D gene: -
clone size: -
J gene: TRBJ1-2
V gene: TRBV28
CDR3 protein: CASSPFLTGGFGYTF
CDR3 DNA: TGTGCCAGCAGCCCGTTTTTGACAGGTGGATTCGGCTACACCTTC

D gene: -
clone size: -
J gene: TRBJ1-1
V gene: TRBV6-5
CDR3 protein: CASSFDREAFF
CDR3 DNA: TGTGCCAGCAGTTTCGACAGGGAAGCTTTCTTT

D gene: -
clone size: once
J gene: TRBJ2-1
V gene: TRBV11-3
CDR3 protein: CASSRFASSSYNEQFF
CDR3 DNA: TGTGCCAGCAGCCGTTTCGCGTCAAGCTCCTACAATGAGCAGTTCTTC

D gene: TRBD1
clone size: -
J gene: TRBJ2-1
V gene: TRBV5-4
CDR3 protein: CATKGPGGRDEQFF
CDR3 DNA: TGTGCCACCAAGGGTCCAGGGGGTAGGGATGAGCAGTTCTTC

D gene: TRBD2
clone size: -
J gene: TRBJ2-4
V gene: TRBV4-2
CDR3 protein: CASSQEASGRGNIQYF
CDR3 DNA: TGTGCCAGCAGCCAAGAGGCTAGCGGGAGGGGAAACATTCAGTACTTC

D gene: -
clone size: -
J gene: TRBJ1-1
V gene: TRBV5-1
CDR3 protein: CASSLVGQMNTEAFF
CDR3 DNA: TGCGCCAGCAGCTTGGTGGGGCAGATGAACACTGAAGCTTTCTTT

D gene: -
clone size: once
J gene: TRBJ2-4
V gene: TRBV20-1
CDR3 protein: CNASSQGPNIQYF
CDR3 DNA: TGCAATGCTAGTTCCCAGGGTCCAAACATTCAGTACTTC

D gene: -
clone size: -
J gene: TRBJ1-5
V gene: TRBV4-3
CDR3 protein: CASSQARAGGQPQHF
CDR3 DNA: TGCGCCAGCAGCCAAGCTAGGGCAGGAGGGCAGCCCCAGCATTTT

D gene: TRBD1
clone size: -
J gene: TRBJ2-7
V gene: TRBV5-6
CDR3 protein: CASSPGTGGRDEQYF
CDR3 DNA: TGTGCCAGCAGCCCGGGGACAGGGGGCAGGGACGAGCAGTACTTC

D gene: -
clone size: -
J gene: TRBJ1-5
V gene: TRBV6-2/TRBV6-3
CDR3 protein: CASSYGREGNQPQHF
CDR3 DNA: TGTGCCAGCAGTTACGGCAGGGAGGGCAATCAGCCCCAGCATTTT

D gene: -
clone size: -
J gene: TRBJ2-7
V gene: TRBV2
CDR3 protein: CASKDSLSGQYF
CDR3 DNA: TGTGCCAGCAAGGACAGCCTCTCCGGGCAGTACTTC

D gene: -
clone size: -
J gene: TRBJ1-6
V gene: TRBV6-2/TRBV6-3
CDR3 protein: CASSYGGGGNGSPLHF
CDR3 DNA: TGTGCCAGCAGTTACGGTGGTGGAGGGAACGGTTCACCCCTCCACTTT

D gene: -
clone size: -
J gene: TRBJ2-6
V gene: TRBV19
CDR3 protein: CASSIGDSGANVLTF
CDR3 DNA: TGTGCCAGTAGTATCGGTGACTCTGGGGCCAACGTCCTGACTTTC

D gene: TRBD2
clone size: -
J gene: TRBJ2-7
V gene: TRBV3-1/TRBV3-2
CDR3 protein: CASSVVAGAPTDEQYF
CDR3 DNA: TGTGCCAGCAGCGTGGTAGCGGGGGCTCCAACGGACGAGCAGTACTTC

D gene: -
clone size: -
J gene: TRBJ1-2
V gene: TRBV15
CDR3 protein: CATSRVKLKGYYGYTF
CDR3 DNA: TGTGCCACCAGCAGAGTGAAGTTGAAGGGGTACTATGGCTACACCTTC

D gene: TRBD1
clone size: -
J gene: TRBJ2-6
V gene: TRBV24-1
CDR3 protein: CATSDLQKLGDRDPRAGANVLTF
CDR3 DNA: TGTGCCACCAGTGATTTGCAGAAATTAGGGGACAGGGACCCGAGGGCTGGGGCCAACGTCCTGACTTTC

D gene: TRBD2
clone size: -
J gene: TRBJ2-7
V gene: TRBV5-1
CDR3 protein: CASSLTAGSYEQYF
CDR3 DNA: TGCGCCAGCAGCTTAACAGCGGGATCCTACGAGCAGTACTTC

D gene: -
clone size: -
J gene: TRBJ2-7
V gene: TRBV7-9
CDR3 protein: CASSLMAYEQYF
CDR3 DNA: TGTGCCAGCAGCTTAATGGCTTACGAGCAGTACTTC